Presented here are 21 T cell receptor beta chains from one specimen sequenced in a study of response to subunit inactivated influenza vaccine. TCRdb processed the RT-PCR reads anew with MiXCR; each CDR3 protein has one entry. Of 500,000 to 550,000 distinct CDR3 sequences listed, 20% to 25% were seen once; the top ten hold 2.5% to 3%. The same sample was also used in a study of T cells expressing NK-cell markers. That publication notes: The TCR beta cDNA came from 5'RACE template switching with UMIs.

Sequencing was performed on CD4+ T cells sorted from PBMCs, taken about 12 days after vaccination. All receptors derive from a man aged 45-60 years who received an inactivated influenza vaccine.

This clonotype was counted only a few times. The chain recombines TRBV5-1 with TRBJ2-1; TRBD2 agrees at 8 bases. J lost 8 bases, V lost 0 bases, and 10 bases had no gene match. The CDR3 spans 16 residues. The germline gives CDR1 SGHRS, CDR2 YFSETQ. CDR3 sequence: CASSLDVGLGLDEQFF. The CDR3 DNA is TGCGCCAGCAGCTTGGATGTGGGACTAGGCTTGGATGAGCAGTTCTTC.

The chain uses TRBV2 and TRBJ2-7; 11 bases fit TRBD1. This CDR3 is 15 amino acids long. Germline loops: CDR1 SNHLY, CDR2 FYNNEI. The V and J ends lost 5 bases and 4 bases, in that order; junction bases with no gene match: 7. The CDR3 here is CASSKQGQGGYEQYF. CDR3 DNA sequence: TGTGCCAGCAGTAAACAGGGACAGGGGGGATACGAGCAGTACTTC.

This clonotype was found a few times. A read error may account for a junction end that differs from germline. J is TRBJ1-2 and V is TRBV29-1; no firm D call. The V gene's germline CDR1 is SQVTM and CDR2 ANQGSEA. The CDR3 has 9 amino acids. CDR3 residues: CSVEDPWAF. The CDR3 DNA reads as TGCAGCGTTGAGGACCCTTGGGCCTTC. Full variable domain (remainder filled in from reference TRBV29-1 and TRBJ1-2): SAVISQKPSRDICQRGTSLTIQCQVDSQVTMMFWYRQQPGQSLTLIATANQGSEATYESGFVIDKFPISRPNLTFSTLTVSNMSPEDSSIYLCSVEDPWAFGSGTRLTVV.

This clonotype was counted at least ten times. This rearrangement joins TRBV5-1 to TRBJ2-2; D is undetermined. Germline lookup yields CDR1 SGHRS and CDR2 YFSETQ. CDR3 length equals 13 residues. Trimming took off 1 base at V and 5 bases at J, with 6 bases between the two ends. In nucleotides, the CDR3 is TGCGCCAGCAGCTTGCTGGTTACCGGGGAGCTGTTTTTT. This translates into CASSLLVTGELFF.

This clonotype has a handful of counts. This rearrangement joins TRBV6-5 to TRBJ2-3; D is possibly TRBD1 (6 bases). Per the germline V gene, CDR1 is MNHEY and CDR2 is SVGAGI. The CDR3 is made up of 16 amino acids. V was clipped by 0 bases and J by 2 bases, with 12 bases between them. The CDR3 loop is CASSYSRQVSTDTQYF. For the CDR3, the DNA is TGTGCCAGCAGTTACTCGCGACAGGTTTCCACAGATACGCAGTATTTT.

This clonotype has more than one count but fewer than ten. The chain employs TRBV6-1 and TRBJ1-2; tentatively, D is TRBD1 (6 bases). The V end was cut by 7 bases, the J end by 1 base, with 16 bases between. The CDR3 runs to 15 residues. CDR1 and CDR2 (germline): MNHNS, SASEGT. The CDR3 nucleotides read TGTGCCAGCATCCAGCGGGGGGCGCTTAACTATGGCTACACCTTC. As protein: CASIQRGALNYGYTF.

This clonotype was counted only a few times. CDR3 loop: CAIRDQRSTEAFF. CDR3 nucleotides: TGTGCCATCAGGGACCAGAGAAGCACTGAAGCTTTCTTT. V and J are TRBV10-3 and TRBJ1-1; D not certain. Deletions cut 6 bases from V and 4 bases from J, with 12 bases between. The CDR3 covers 13 residues. The germline CDR1 and CDR2 sequences are ENHRY and SYGVKD.

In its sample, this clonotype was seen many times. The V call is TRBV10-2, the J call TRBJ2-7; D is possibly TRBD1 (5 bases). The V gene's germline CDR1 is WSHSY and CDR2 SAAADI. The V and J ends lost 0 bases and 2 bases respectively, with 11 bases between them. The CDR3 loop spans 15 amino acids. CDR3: CASSESTGLPYEQYF. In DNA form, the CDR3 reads TGCGCCAGCAGTGAGTCAACAGGCCTACCCTACGAGCAGTACTTC.

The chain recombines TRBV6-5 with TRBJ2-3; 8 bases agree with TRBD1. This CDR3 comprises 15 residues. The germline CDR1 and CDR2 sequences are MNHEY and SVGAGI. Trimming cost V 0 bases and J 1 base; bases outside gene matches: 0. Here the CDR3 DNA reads TGTGCCAGCAGTTACTCGGGACAGGGCACAGATACGCAGTATTTT. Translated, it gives CASSYSGQGTDTQYF.

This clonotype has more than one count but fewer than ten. The CDR3 sequence: CASSRRLAGGFSQYF. DNA for the CDR3: TGTGCCAGCAGCAGACGACTAGCGGGAGGATTCTCGCAGTATTTT. The chain links TRBV5-6 to TRBJ2-3; TRBD2 matches at 13 bases. This CDR3 has 15 amino acids. Looked up from germline, CDR1 is SGHDT and CDR2 is YYEEEE. The V segment lost 4 bases and the J segment 10 bases; nucleotides outside the gene matches: 9.

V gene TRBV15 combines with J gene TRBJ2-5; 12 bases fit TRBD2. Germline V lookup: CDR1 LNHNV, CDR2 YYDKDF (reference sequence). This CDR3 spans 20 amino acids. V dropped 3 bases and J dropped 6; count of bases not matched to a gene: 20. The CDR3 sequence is CATSSFPTLAGGPMGKTQYF. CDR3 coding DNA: TGTGCCACCAGCAGTTTCCCTACCCTAGCGGGAGGGCCAATGGGAAAGACCCAGTACTTC.

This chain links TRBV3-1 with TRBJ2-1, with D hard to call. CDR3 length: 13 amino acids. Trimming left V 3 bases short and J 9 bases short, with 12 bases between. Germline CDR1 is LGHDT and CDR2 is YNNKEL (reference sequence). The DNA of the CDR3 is TGTGCCAGCAGCCAGGGCCCCCAGGCTGAGCAGTTCTTC. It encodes CASSQGPQAEQFF.

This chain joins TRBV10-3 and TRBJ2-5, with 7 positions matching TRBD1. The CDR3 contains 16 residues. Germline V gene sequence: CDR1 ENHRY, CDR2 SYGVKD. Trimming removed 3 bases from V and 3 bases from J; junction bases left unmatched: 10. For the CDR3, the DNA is TGTGCCATCAGTGATGTGCCAGACAGGGTGGAAGAGACCCAGTACTTC. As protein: CAISDVPDRVEETQYF.

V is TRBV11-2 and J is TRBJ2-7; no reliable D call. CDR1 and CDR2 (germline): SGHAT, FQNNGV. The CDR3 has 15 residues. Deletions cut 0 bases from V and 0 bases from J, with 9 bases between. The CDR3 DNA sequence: TGTGCCAGCAGCTTAGAGGGCAGACCCTCCTACGAGCAGTACTTC. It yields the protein CASSLEGRPSYEQYF.

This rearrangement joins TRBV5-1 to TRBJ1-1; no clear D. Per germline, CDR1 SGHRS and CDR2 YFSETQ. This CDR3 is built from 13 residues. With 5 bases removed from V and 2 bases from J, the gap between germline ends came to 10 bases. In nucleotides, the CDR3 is TGCGCCAGCAGTCAGAGCTTTAACACTGAAGCTTTCTTT. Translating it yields CASSQSFNTEAFF.

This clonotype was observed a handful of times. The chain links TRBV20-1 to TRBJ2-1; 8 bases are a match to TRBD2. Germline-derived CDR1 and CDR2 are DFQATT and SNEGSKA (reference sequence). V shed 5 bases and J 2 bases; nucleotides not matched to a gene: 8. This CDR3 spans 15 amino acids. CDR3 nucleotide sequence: TGCAGTGCTTCAGCGGGAGAGGATACCTACAATGAGCAGTTCTTC. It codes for CSASAGEDTYNEQFF.

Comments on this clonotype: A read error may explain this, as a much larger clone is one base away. The DNA for the CDR3 is TGTGCCAGCAGTTACTCGGGGGATGGCTACACCTTC. It yields the protein CASSYSGDGYTF. This sequence joins TRBV6-6 and TRBJ1-2; D may be TRBD1 (5 bases). The CDR3 length is 12 residues. Germline V gene sequence: CDR1 MNHNY, CDR2 SVGAGI (reference sequence). The V end was cut by 0 bases, the J end by 6 bases, with 5 bases between.

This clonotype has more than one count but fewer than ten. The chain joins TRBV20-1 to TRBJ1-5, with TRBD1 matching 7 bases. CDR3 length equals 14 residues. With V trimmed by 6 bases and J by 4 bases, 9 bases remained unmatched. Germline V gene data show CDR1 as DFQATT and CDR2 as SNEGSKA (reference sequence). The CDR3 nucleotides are TGCAGTGCACAAGCACCAGGGGGAAATCAGCCCCAGCATTTT. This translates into CSAQAPGGNQPQHF.

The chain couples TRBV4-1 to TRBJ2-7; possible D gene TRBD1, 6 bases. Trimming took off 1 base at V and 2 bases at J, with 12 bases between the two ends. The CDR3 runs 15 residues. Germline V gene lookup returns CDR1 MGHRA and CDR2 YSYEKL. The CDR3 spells CASSQGQEPTYEQYF. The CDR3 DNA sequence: TGCGCCAGCAGCCAAGGACAGGAGCCAACCTACGAGCAGTACTTC.

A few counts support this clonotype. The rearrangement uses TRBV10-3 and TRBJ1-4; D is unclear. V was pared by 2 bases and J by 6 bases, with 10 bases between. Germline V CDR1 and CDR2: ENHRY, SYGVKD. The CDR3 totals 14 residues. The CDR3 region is CAISETVGDEKLFF. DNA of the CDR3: TGTGCCATCAGTGAGACAGTTGGAGATGAAAAACTGTTTTTT.

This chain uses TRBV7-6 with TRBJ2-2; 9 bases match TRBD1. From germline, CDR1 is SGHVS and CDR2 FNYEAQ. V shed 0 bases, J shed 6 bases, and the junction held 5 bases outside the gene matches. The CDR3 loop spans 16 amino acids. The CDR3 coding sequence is TGTGCCAGCAGCTTAGCGCCGGACAGGGGAGCCGGGGAGCTGTTTTTT. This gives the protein CASSLAPDRGAGELFF.